The 14 T cell receptor beta chains in this list originate from one sample, sequenced in a study of blood T cell repertoires in COVID-19. Sequencing used immunoSEQ multiplex PCR; TCRdb keeps in-frame clones, though not all of them. Among about 150,000 clones listed, approximately 88% were seen once. Sequencing was carried out using peripheral blood. The receptors shown here come from a human donor in a cohort sampled during active COVID-19.

J is TRBJ2-7 and V is TRBV27; 7 nucleotides line up with TRBD2. Germline lookup yields CDR1 MNHEY and CDR2 SMNVEV (reference sequence). V shed 4 bases and J 1 base; nucleotides not matched to a gene: 7. CDR3 size: 15 residues. CDR3 nucleotide sequence: TGTGCCAGCAGTTCTGCGGGAGTAATGTCCTACGAGCAGTACTTC. Protein: CASSSAGVMSYEQYF.

The chain employs TRBV6-5 and TRBJ2-1; D possibly corresponds to TRBD1 (6 bases). The V and J ends lost 5 bases and 2 bases respectively, with 13 bases between them. Germline V gene data show CDR1 as MNHEY and CDR2 as SVGAGI. The CDR3 is made up of 15 amino acids. CDR3 DNA sequence: TGTGCCAGCAGTACTTCCGGGACAACCTACAATGAGCAGTTCTTC. Its translation: CASSTSGTTYNEQFF.

The V gene is TRBV5-4, the J gene TRBJ2-7, with TRBD2 matching 14 bases. The CDR3 extends over 17 amino acids. Germline V gene data show CDR1 as SGHNT and CDR2 as YYREEE (reference sequence). J lost 0 bases, V lost 4 bases, and 6 bases had no gene match. CDR3: CASSLGLAGGLSYEQYF. The CDR3 DNA reads TGTGCCAGCAGCCTAGGACTAGCGGGAGGTCTCTCCTACGAGCAGTACTTC. Using reference TRBV5-4 and TRBJ2-7 for the parts outside the CDR3, the full variable domain is ETGVTQSPTHLIKTRGQQVTLRCSSQSGHNTVSWYQQALGQGPQFIFQYYREEENGRGNFPPRFSGLQFPNYSSELNVNALELDDSALYLCASSLGLAGGLSYEQYFGPGTRLTVT.

This chain connects TRBV7-2 to TRBJ1-1; a possible D gene is TRBD1 (6 bases). The germline gives CDR1 SGHTA, CDR2 FQGNSA. Trimming pared 5 bases from V and 1 base from J, leaving 14 bases between. The CDR3 is 15 residues long. The CDR3 DNA reads TGTGCCAGCAGCCTACCGGGGGGGCGGAACACTGAAGCTTTCTTT. It translates to CASSLPGGRNTEAFF.

V is TRBV11-2 and J is TRBJ2-1, with 13 bases fitting TRBD2. Germline CDR1 SGHAT, CDR2 FQNNGV. This CDR3 is built from 17 residues. V lost 3 bases, J lost 7 bases, and 9 bases stayed unmatched. The CDR3 DNA reads as TGTGCCAGCAGCTTCCTCCGACTAGCGGGAGGAGTAAATGAGCAGTTCTTC. Protein: CASSFLRLAGGVNEQFF.

The chain uses TRBV7-9 and TRBJ1-3; maybe TRBD1 (5 bases). V was shortened by 4 bases and J by 8 bases, with 9 bases between the two germline ends. This CDR3 region has 12 residues. Germline CDR1 is SEHNR and CDR2 is FQNEAQ (reference sequence). CDR3 DNA sequence: TGTGCCAGCAGCTCAGGGTTCGACACCATATATTTT. Protein sequence: CASSSGFDTIYF.

This clone was found a few times. V usage is TRBV30 and J usage is TRBJ2-4; 7 positions match TRBD2. J was trimmed by 5 bases and V by 2 bases; bases with no gene match: 3. The germline V gene encodes CDR1 GTSNPN and CDR2 SVGIG (reference sequence). The CDR3 loop spans 13 amino acids. Written as DNA, the CDR3 is TGTGCCTGGAGTTCGGGGGGAGAAAACATTCAGTACTTC. Its translation: CAWSSGGENIQYF.

CDR3: CASSYSVSFSYEQYF. The CDR3 DNA follows: TGTGCCAGCAGTTACTCGGTTAGCTTTAGCTACGAGCAGTACTTC. The rearrangement links TRBV6-2 or TRBV6-3 to TRBJ2-7; D call uncertain. V shed 0 bases and J shed 3 bases, with 12 bases lying between them. The CDR3 consists of 15 residues. Germline V gives CDR1 MNHEY, CDR2 SVGEGT.

This clone was counted a few times. The chain has TRBV6-6 and TRBJ2-7; D may be TRBD2 (5 bases). The V and J ends lost 0 bases and 6 bases respectively, with 9 bases between them. The CDR3 is 13 amino acids. CDR1 and CDR2 from the germline V gene are MNHNY and SVGAGI (reference sequence). The CDR3 here is CASSYSRVGEQYF. CDR3 sequence (DNA): TGTGCCAGCAGTTACTCGAGGGTAGGCGAGCAGTACTTC.

V is TRBV5-4 and J is TRBJ1-5; perhaps TRBD1 as D (6 bases). V was pared by 5 bases and J by 2 bases, with 11 bases between. Looked up from germline, CDR1 is SGHNT and CDR2 is YYREEE (reference sequence). The CDR3 contains 14 residues. The CDR3 sequence is CASSDAGGNQPQHF. The CDR3 DNA sequence: TGTGCCAGCAGTGACGCAGGGGGCAATCAGCCCCAGCATTTT.

V and J are TRBV27 and TRBJ1-2, with TRBD1 identical over 7 bases. Germline lookup yields CDR1 MNHEY and CDR2 SMNVEV (reference sequence). V was pared by 7 bases and J by 4 bases, with 12 bases of the junction left unmatched. The CDR3 covers 15 residues. CDR3 sequence: CASTRHDRAGYGYTF. The CDR3 nucleotides read TGTGCCAGCACCCGCCACGACAGGGCAGGCTATGGCTACACCTTC.

DNA of the CDR3: TGTGCCAGTAGTATACTCCCGGGGTTGGAGACCCAGTACTTC. Amino acid sequence: CASSILPGLETQYF. The genes are TRBV19 and TRBJ2-5, with D tentatively TRBD2 (5 bases). Trimming took 2 bases from V and 5 from J, leaving 12 bases between them. This CDR3 is 14 amino acids long. Looked up from germline, CDR1 is LNHDA and CDR2 is SQIVND (reference sequence).

The chain employs TRBV7-6 and TRBJ2-5; D unresolved. The germline V and J ends were trimmed by 5 bases and 4 bases, with 8 bases remaining between them. Germline lookup yields CDR1 SGHVS and CDR2 FNYEAQ. CDR3 length: 12 amino acids. The DNA for the CDR3 is TGTGCCAGCAGCCTAGTTCGAGAGACCCAGTACTTC. This encodes CASSLVRETQYF.

This chain connects TRBV2 to TRBJ2-6; unclear D gene. Trimming took 2 bases from V and 0 from J, leaving 17 bases between them. Germline CDR1 SNHLY, CDR2 FYNNEI. This CDR3 region has 19 residues. The CDR3 here is CASSEPASDLFSGANVLTF. In DNA, the CDR3 is TGTGCCAGCAGTGAACCCGCCAGCGACCTCTTCTCTGGGGCCAACGTCCTGACTTTC.